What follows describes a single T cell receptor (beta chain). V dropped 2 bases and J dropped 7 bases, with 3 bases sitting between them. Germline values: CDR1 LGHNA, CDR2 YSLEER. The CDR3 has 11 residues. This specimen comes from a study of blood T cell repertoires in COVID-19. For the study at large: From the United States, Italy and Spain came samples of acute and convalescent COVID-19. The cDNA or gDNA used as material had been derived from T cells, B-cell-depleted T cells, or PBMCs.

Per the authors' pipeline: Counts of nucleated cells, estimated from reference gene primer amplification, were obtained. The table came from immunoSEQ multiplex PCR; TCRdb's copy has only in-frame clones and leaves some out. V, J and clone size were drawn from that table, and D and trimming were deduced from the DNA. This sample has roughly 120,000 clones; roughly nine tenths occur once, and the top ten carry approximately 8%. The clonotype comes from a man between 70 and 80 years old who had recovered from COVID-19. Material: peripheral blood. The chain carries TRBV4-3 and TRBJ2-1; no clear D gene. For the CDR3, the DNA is TGCGCCAGCAGCCAATCGAATGAGCAGTTCTTC. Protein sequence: CASSQSNEQFF.